The source of this T cell receptor (beta chain) is a study of early T cells in non-severe SARS-CoV-2 infection. The overall study: Bulk RNA from unsorted whole blood was sequenced; chains were unpaired. Regarding the study as a whole: Anti-spike CD8 specificities were favored by VDJdb matching, whose results missed private and CD4 specificities.

Unique molecular identifier tags were affixed to discrete cDNA molecules. TCRdb ran MiXCR on the 5' RACE reads and lists one entry per CDR3 protein. The repertoire holds about 100,000 distinct CDR3 sequences, with approximately 10% as singletons. This clonotype was observed a few times. Its target is unknown. The CDR3 consists of 15 residues. Germline CDR1 is MNHEY and CDR2 is SMNVEV (reference sequence). The ends lost 4 bases at V and 4 bases at J; junction bases unmatched: 8. What was sequenced was whole blood. The chain uses TRBV27 and TRBJ2-3; 7 bases fit TRBD2. The source is an adult who was a healthcare worker with PCR-confirmed SARS-CoV-2 infection or an uninfected control (not recorded which). CDR3 region: CASSSYGAGADTQYF. The CDR3 DNA reads TGTGCCAGCAGTTCCTATGGTGCGGGAGCAGATACGCAGTATTTT.